This T cell receptor beta chain was identified in a study of blood T cell repertoires in COVID-19. Study background: Acute and convalescent COVID-19 specimens originated in the United States, Italy and Spain. PBMCs, B-cell-depleted T cells, or T cells provided the cDNA or gDNA that made up the material.

The CDR3 is 15 residues long. The V gene's germline CDR1 is LNHDA and CDR2 SQIVND (reference sequence). V lost 11 bases and J lost 4; bases outside the gene matches: 10. In the authors' methods: Amplified reference gene primers provided the basis for estimating nucleated cell counts. Clones were read by immunoSEQ multiplex PCR, and TCRdb kept only the in-frame ones, dropping some. The DNA gave D and trimming, while V, J and clone size come from that table. Of about 90,000 clones listed, over 80% are singletons. The chain is built from TRBV19 and TRBJ2-6; 8 bases match TRBD1. The sample was peripheral blood. The source of this sequence is an elderly woman with active or convalescent COVID-19. The CDR3 region is CASGQGALGANVLTF. The CDR3 DNA sequence: TGTGCCTCCGGGCAGGGGGCGCTAGGGGCCAACGTCCTGACTTTC.